Listed below are T cell receptor beta chains from one sample, sequenced in a study of blood T cell repertoires in COVID-19. The method was immunoSEQ multiplex PCR; TCRdb's version includes in-frame clones alone and lacks a portion of them. The data contain approximately 250,000 clones, approximately 88% of them seen just once; the ten biggest clones take up around 1%. Sequenced material: PBMCs or T cells enriched from blood (not recorded which). These receptor sequences come from a woman in her twenties or thirties who had recovered from COVID-19. CDR3s include the opening cysteine and the closing phenylalanine or tryptophan. The D gene is left open where the match is weak. Size is stated for part of the rows, as once, few or many counts, or as a class when the clone is expanded.

clone size	V gene	J gene	D gene	CDR3 protein	CDR3 DNA
NA	TRBV19	TRBJ2-6	TRBD1	CASRADRTSGANVLTF	TGTGCCAGTAGAGCGGACAGGACCTCTGGGGCCAACGTCCTGACTTTC
NA	TRBV29-1	TRBJ1-2	TRBD1	CSAGVGQAYGYTF	TGCAGCGCCGGGGTCGGACAGGCCTATGGCTACACCTTC
NA	TRBV7-9	TRBJ2-7	TRBD1	CASSQKDRGPTYEQYF	TGTGCCAGCAGCCAGAAAGACAGGGGACCCACCTACGAGCAGTACTTC
NA	TRBV25-1	TRBJ1-1	TRBD1	CASIQGQGITFF	TGTGCCAGCATTCAAGGACAGGGGATAACTTTCTTT
NA	TRBV25-1	TRBJ2-5	NA	CASSGEETQYF	TGTGCCAGCAGCGGGGAAGAGACCCAGTACTTC
NA	TRBV5-6	TRBJ2-7	NA	CASSLVGTTSYEQYF	TGTGCCAGCAGCTTGGTAGGGACAACGTCCTACGAGCAGTACTTC
NA	TRBV12-3/TRBV12-4	TRBJ2-7	NA	CASSLISGREQYF	TGTGCCAGCAGTTTAATCTCTGGGAGGGAGCAGTACTTC
once	TRBV2	TRBJ1-6	TRBD1	CASSLDRGNSPLHF	TGTGCCAGCAGCCTCGACAGGGGTAATTCACCCCTCCACTTT
NA	TRBV9	TRBJ2-3	TRBD1	CASSAHWSQGSDTQYF	TGTGCCAGCAGCGCCCACTGGTCACAGGGGTCAGATACGCAGTATTTT
NA	TRBV3-1/TRBV3-2	TRBJ2-1	TRBD2	CASSQPPSGVGNEQFF	TGTGCCAGCAGCCAACCCCCGAGCGGGGTGGGGAATGAGCAGTTCTTC
NA	TRBV5-5	TRBJ2-7	NA	CASSLEHPPYEQYF	TGTGCCAGCAGCTTGGAACATCCCCCTTACGAGCAGTACTTC
NA	TRBV7-2	TRBJ2-3	NA	CASSLARFSSTDTQYF	TGTGCCAGCAGCTTAGCTCGGTTCTCTAGCACAGATACGCAGTATTTT
NA	TRBV7-2	TRBJ2-2	NA	CASSLGRARELFF	TGTGCCAGCAGCTTAGGCAGGGCCCGGGAGCTGTTTTTT
NA	TRBV5-3	TRBJ2-7	TRBD2	CARSLVPVVSGKGYEQYF	TGTGCCAGAAGCTTGGTCCCGGTGGTTAGCGGGAAAGGATACGAGCAGTACTTC
once	TRBV9	TRBJ2-1	TRBD2	CASSPSVSGSSYNEQFF	TGTGCCAGCAGCCCCTCGGTGAGCGGGAGCTCCTACAATGAGCAGTTCTTC
NA	TRBV24-1	TRBJ2-2	TRBD1	CATSGNYGTANTGELFF	TGTGCCACCAGTGGGAACTACGGGACAGCCAACACCGGGGAGCTGTTTTTT
NA	TRBV21-1	TRBJ2-2	NA	CASRSAGELFF	TGTGCCAGCAGGAGTGCCGGGGAGCTGTTTTTT
NA	TRBV4-1	TRBJ1-5	NA	CASSQPGGQPYQPQHF	TGCGCCAGCAGCCAGCCAGGCGGACAGCCCTATCAGCCCCAGCATTTT
NA	TRBV7-3	TRBJ2-1	TRBD1	CASSPGQVNNEQFF	TGTGCCAGCAGCCCGGGACAGGTAAACAATGAGCAGTTCTTC
NA	TRBV11-3	TRBJ2-7	TRBD1	CATEDRGPSYEQYF	TGTGCCACAGAAGACAGGGGGCCGTCCTACGAGCAGTACTTC
NA	TRBV7-2	TRBJ2-2	NA	CASSSYTGELFF	TGTGCCAGCAGCTCCTATACCGGGGAGCTGTTTTTT
NA	TRBV28	TRBJ1-1	NA	CASSLINYLNTEAFF	TGTGCCAGCAGTTTAATTAACTATTTGAACACTGAAGCTTTCTTT
NA	TRBV10-3	TRBJ2-3	NA	CAIREPDSSSPDTQYF	TGTGCCATCAGGGAACCGGACTCTAGCTCCCCAGATACGCAGTATTTT
NA	TRBV13	TRBJ1-2	NA	CASLKTGNISNYGYTF	TGTGCCAGTTTGAAGACAGGAAATATCTCTAACTATGGCTACACCTTC
NA	TRBV6-6	TRBJ2-5	TRBD1	CASSPTGLPTSKETQYF	TGTGCCAGCAGTCCGACAGGGTTACCAACTTCGAAAGAGACCCAGTACTTC
few	TRBV18	TRBJ2-7	NA	CASSMGDEQYF	TGTGCCAGCTCAATGGGAGACGAGCAGTACTTC
NA	TRBV6-5	TRBJ2-7	TRBD1	CASSRDRTYEQYF	TGTGCCAGCAGCCGGGACAGGACCTACGAGCAGTACTTC
NA	TRBV5-6	TRBJ1-2	TRBD1	CASTRGDRGNYGYTF	TGTGCCAGCACTCGGGGGGACAGGGGTAACTATGGCTACACCTTC
NA	TRBV6-2/TRBV6-3	TRBJ1-1	TRBD1	CASSYVLGQGNTEAFF	TGTGCCAGCAGTTACGTACTGGGACAGGGGAACACTGAAGCTTTCTTT
NA	TRBV7-8	TRBJ1-2	NA	CASSLGTPRQLYYGYTF	TGTGCCAGCAGCTTAGGGACACCGAGGCAACTCTACTATGGCTACACCTTC
once	TRBV2	TRBJ2-1	TRBD2	CASSDYVLAGGYNEQFF	TGTGCCAGCAGTGACTACGTCCTAGCGGGGGGCTACAATGAGCAGTTCTTC
NA	TRBV21-1	TRBJ2-5	NA	CASNRGGLETQYF	TGTGCCAGCAATAGAGGGGGTTTGGAGACCCAGTACTTC
NA	TRBV7-3	TRBJ1-2	TRBD1	CASSYSGRRTGGAGGYTF	TGTGCCAGCAGCTACTCGGGTCGGAGGACAGGGGGCGCGGGGGGCTACACCTTC
NA	TRBV19	TRBJ2-4	TRBD1	CASSTSGQGVNIQYF	TGTGCCAGTAGTACCTCGGGACAGGGGGTAAACATTCAGTACTTC
NA	TRBV27	TRBJ2-5	NA	CASSLFHRGGKSRETQYF	TGTGCCAGCAGTTTATTTCACAGGGGCGGGAAGAGTCGAGAGACCCAGTACTTC
NA	TRBV19	TRBJ2-3	TRBD2	CASQLTSGYTDTQYF	TGTGCCAGTCAGCTGACTAGCGGGTACACAGATACGCAGTATTTT
once	TRBV27	TRBJ2-3	NA	CASSLTRGTDTQYF	TGTGCCAGCAGTTTAACGCGGGGCACAGATACGCAGTATTTT
NA	TRBV6-5	TRBJ1-2	NA	CASSYAGLYGYTF	TGTGCCAGCAGTTACGCAGGGCTCTATGGCTACACCTTC
NA	TRBV27	TRBJ2-3	NA	CASSLGGRGTDTQYF	TGTGCCAGCAGTTTGGGAGGACGGGGCACAGATACGCAGTATTTT
NA	TRBV6-5	TRBJ1-1	NA	CASSTQSTEAFF	TGTGCCAGCAGTACACAGAGCACTGAAGCTTTCTTT
once	TRBV28	TRBJ1-2	TRBD1	CASSGQVYGYTF	TGTGCCAGCTCGGGACAGGTCTATGGCTACACCTTC
NA	TRBV18	TRBJ2-3	TRBD1	CASSKGTGGGNTQYF	TGTGCCAGCTCAAAAGGGACAGGGGGAGGAAATACGCAGTATTTT
NA	TRBV5-1	TRBJ1-1	NA	CASAGGGEAFF	TGCGCCAGCGCCGGGGGAGGAGAAGCTTTCTTT
NA	TRBV28	TRBJ2-5	NA	CASSFLSRVINSETQYF	TGTGCCAGCAGTTTTCTGTCGCGGGTCATTAACTCGGAGACCCAGTACTTC
NA	TRBV2	TRBJ1-2	NA	CASSEALGGYYGYTF	TGTGCCAGCAGTGAAGCGCTGGGGGGTTATTATGGCTACACCTTC
NA	TRBV3-1/TRBV3-2	TRBJ1-5	NA	CASSQYPNQPQHF	TGTGCCAGCAGCCAATATCCCAATCAGCCCCAGCATTTT
NA	TRBV2	TRBJ1-1	TRBD1	CASSEGGQGNTEAFF	TGTGCCAGCAGTGAAGGAGGACAGGGGAACACTGAAGCTTTCTTT
NA	TRBV7-2	TRBJ2-3	NA	CASSLRAGTDTQYF	TGTGCCAGCAGCTTGAGAGCGGGCACAGATACGCAGTATTTT
NA	TRBV7-9	TRBJ1-6	TRBD1	CASSLTGGADSPLHF	TGTGCCAGCAGCTTGACAGGGGGCGCAGATTCACCCCTCCACTTT
NA	TRBV4-3	TRBJ1-2	NA	CASSHTVSGYGYTF	TGCGCCAGCAGTCACACAGTGTCTGGCTATGGCTACACCTTC